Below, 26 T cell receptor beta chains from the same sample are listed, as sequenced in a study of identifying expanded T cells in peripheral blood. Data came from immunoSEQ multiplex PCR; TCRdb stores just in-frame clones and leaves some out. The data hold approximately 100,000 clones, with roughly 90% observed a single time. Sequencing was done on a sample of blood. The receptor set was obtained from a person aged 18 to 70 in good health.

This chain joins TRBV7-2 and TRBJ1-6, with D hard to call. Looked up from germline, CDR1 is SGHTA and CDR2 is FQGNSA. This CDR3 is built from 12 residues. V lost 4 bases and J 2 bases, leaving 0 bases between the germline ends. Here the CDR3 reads CASSSYNSPLHF. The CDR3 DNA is TGTGCCAGCAGCTCCTATAATTCACCCCTCCACTTT.

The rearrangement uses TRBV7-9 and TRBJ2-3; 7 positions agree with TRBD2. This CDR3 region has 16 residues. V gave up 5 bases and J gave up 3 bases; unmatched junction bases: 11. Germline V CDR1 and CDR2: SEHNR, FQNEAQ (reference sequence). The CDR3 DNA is TGTGCCAGCAGCGCGTTGCGGGGGATAGGGACAGATACGCAGTATTTT. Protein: CASSALRGIGTDTQYF.

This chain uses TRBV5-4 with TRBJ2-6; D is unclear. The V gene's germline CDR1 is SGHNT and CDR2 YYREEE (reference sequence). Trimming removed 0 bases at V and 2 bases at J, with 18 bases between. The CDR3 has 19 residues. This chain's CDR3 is CASSLGGRTVTTGANVLTF. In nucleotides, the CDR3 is TGTGCCAGCAGCTTGGGAGGCCGAACAGTCACCACTGGGGCCAACGTCCTGACTTTC.

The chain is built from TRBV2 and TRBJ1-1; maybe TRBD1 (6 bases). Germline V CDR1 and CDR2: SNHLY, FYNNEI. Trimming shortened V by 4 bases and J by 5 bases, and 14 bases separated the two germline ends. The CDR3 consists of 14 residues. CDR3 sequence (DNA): TGTGCCAGCAGTGGACAGGTAGCCAGAACTGAAGCTTTCTTT. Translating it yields CASSGQVARTEAFF.

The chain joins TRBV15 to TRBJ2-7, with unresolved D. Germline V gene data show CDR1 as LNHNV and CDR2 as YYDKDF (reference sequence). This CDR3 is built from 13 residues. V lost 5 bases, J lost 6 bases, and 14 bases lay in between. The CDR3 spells CATSEGRPLEQYF. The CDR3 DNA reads TGTGCCACCAGCGAAGGAAGGCCCCTCGAGCAGTACTTC.

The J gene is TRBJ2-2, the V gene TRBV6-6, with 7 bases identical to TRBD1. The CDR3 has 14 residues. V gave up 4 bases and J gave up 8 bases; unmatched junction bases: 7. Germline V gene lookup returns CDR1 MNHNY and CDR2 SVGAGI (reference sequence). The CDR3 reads CASSFYRGSGELFF. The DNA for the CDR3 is TGTGCCAGCAGTTTCTACAGGGGTTCGGGGGAGCTGTTTTTT.

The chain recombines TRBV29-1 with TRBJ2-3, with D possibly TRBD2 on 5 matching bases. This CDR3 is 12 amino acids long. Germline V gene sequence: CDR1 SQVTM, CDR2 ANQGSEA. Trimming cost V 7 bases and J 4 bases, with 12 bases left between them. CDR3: CSARSAADTQYF. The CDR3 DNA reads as TGCAGCGCTCGTAGCGCCGCAGATACGCAGTATTTT.

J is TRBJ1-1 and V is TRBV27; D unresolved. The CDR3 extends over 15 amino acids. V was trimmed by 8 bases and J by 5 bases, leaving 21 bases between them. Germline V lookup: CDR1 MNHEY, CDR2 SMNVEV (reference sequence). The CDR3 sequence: CASCRSGGIWTEAFF. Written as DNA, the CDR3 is TGTGCCAGCTGTCGCTCGGGAGGAATTTGGACTGAAGCTTTCTTT.

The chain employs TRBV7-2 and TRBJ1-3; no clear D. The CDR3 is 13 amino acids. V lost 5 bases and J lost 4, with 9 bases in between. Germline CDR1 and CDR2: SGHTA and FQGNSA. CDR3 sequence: CASSRLMGNTIYF. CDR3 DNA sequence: TGTGCCAGCAGCCGTTTGATGGGAAACACCATATATTTT.

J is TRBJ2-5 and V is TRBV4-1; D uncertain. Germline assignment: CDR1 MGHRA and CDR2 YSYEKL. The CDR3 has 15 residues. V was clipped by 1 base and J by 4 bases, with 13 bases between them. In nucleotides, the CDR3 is TGCGCCAGCAGCCAAGGGACGGAGCTTTTAGAGACCCAGTACTTC. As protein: CASSQGTELLETQYF.

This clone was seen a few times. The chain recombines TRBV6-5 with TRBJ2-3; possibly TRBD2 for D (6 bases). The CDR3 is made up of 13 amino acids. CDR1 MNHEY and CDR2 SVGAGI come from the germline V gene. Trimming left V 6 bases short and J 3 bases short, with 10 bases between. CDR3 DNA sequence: TGTGCCAGCAGAATAAGCGGGACAGATACGCAGTATTTT. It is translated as CASRISGTDTQYF.

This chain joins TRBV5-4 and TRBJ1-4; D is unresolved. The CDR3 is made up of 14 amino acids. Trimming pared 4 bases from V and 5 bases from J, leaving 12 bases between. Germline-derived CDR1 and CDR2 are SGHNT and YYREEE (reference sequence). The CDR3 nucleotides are TGTGCCAGCAGCAAGGGATTTGGGAATGAAAAACTGTTTTTT. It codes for CASSKGFGNEKLFF.

CDR3 residues: CAISVTAGTGNTGELFF. The CDR3 DNA is TGTGCCATCAGTGTCACTGCCGGGACAGGGAACACCGGGGAGCTGTTTTTT. The chain links TRBV10-3 to TRBJ2-2; 8 bases are a match to TRBD1. Trimming took 4 bases from V and 1 from J; bases not matched to a gene: 8. The CDR3 loop spans 17 amino acids. CDR1 and CDR2 (germline): ENHRY, SYGVKD.

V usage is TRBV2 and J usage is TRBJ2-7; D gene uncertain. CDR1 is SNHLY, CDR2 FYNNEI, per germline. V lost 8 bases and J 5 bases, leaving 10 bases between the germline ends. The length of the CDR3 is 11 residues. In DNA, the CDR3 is TGTGCCAGCGGGGTTCAGGACGAGCAGTACTTC. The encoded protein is CASGVQDEQYF.

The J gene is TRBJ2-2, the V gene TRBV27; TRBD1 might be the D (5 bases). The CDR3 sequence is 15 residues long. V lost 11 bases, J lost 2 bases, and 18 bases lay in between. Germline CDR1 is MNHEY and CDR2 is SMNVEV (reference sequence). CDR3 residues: CAAGYRKPNTGELFF. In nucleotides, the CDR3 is TGTGCCGCCGGATACAGGAAACCCAACACCGGGGAGCTGTTTTTT.

The chain's CDR3 is CASSYRTGWANVLTF. The CDR3 nucleotides are TGTGCCAGCAGTTACCGGACAGGGTGGGCCAACGTCCTGACTTTC. The chain joins TRBV6-5 to TRBJ2-6; 8 bases line up with TRBD1. The trim removed 2 bases at V and 5 bases at J, leaving 2 bases unmatched. The CDR3 totals 15 residues. Germline V gene sequence: CDR1 MNHEY, CDR2 SVGAGI.

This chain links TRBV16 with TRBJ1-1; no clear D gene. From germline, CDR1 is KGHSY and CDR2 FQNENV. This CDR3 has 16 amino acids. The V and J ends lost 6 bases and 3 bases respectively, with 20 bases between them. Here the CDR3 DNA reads TGTGCCAGCAGTCCTCCAAGCTGGTCGGGGTACACTGAAGCTTTCTTT. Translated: CASSPPSWSGYTEAFF.

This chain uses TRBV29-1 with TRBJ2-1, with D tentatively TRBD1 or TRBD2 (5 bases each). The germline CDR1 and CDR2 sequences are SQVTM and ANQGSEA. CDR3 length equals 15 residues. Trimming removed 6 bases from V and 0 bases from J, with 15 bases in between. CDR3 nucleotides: TGCAGCGTCGTGGGGGACCACAGCTCCTACAATGAGCAGTTCTTC. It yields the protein CSVVGDHSSYNEQFF.

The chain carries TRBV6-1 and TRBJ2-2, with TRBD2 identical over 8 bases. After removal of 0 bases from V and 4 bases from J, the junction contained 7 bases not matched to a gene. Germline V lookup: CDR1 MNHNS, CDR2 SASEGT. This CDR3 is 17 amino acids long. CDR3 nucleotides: TGTGCCAGCAGTGAAGCTACGGGGGGGTTTAGCACCGGGGAGCTGTTTTTT. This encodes CASSEATGGFSTGELFF.

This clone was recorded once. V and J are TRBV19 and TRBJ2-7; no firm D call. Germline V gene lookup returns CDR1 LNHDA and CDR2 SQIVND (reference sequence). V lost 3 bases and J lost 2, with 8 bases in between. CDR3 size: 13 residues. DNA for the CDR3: TGTGCCAGTAGTATTACCTCTGCCTACGAGCAGTACTTC. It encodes CASSITSAYEQYF.

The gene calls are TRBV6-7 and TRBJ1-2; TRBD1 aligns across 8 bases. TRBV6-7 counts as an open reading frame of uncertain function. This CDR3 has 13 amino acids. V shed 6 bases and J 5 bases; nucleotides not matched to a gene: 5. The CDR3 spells CASRTTGGYGYTF. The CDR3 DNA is TGTGCCAGCAGGACTACAGGGGGATATGGCTACACCTTC.

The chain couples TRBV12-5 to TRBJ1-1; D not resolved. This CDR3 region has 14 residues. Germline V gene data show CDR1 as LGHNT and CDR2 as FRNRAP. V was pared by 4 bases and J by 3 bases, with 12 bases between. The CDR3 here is CASGSDGWDTEAFF. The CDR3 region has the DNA TGTGCTAGTGGTTCCGACGGGTGGGACACTGAAGCTTTCTTT.

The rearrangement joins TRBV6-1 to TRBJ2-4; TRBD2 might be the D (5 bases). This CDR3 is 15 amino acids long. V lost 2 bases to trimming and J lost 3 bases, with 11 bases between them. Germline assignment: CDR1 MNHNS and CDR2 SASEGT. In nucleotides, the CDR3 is TGTGCCAGCAGTGAAATGACTAATGACAAAAACATTCAGTACTTC. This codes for CASSEMTNDKNIQYF.

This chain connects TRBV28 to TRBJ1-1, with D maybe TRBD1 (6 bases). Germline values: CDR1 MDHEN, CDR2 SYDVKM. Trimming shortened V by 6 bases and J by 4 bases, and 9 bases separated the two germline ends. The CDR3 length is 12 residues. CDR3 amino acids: CASRTGFTEAFF. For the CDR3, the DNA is TGTGCCAGCAGAACAGGGTTCACTGAAGCTTTCTTT.

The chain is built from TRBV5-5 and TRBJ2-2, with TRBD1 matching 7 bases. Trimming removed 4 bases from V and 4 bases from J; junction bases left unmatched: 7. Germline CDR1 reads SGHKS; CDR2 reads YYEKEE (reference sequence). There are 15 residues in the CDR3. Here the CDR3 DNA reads TGTGCCAGCAGCCTCCTGACAGGGTCCACCGGGGAGCTGTTTTTT. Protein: CASSLLTGSTGELFF. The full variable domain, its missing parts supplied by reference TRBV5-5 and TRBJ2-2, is DAGVTQSPTHLIKTRGQQVTLRCSPISGHKSVSWYQQVLGQGPQFIFQYYEKEERGRGNFPDRFSARQFPNYSSELNVNALLLGDSALYLCASSLLTGSTGELFFGEGSRLTVL.

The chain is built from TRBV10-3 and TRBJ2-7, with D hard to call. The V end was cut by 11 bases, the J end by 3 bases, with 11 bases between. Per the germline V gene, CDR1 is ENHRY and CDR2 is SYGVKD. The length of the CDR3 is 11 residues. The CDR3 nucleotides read TGTGCCTCTAGTTCGGGCTACGAGCAGTACTTC. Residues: CASSSGYEQYF.